The next 5 T cell receptor beta chains were all read from a single sample in a study of early T cells in non-severe SARS-CoV-2 infection. TCRdb reprocessed the 5' RACE reads with MiXCR, giving one entry per CDR3 protein. The profile shows about 56,000 distinct CDR3 sequences, approximately 10% of them singletons. Specimen: whole blood. These receptors came from an adult who was a healthcare worker with PCR-confirmed SARS-CoV-2 infection or an uninfected control (not recorded which).

The gene calls are TRBV7-9 and TRBJ1-2; 11 bases agree with TRBD1. V trimming: 5 bases; J trimming: 4 bases; junction bases outside the gene matches: 6. Germline loops: CDR1 SEHNR, CDR2 FQNEAQ (reference sequence). This CDR3 contains 15 residues. As DNA, the CDR3 is TGTGCCAGCAGCCCCCAGGGACAGGGGGTCTATGGCTACACCTTC. Translation gives CASSPQGQGVYGYTF.

This clonotype was seen more than once but under ten times. The rearrangement joins TRBV4-2 to TRBJ2-1; 10 nucleotides match TRBD2. This CDR3 is built from 15 residues. CDR1 and CDR2 from the germline V gene are LGHNA and YNFKEQ. Germline trimming cut 4 bases from V and 9 bases from J; bases unmatched to any gene: 9. The CDR3 DNA reads as TGTGCCAGCAGCCCCGTACTAGCGGGGAGAGGTGAGCAGTTCTTC. Its protein product is CASSPVLAGRGEQFF.

This clonotype occurred many times. The chain carries TRBV12-3 or TRBV12-4 and TRBJ2-7; TRBD2 is a possible D gene (5 bases). The V gene lost 8 bases and the J gene lost 0 bases, with 8 bases spanning the gap. This CDR3 has 12 residues. The CDR3 loop is CASSRDSYEQYF. As DNA, the CDR3 is TGTGCCAGCTCCCGGGACTCCTACGAGCAGTACTTC.

This clonotype was detected only a few times. The rearrangement links TRBV29-1 to TRBJ1-1; TRBD1 aligns across 8 bases. The CDR3 length is 15 residues. V trimming: 3 bases; J trimming: 0 bases; junction bases outside the gene matches: 6. The germline CDR1 and CDR2 sequences are SQVTM and ANQGSEA. CDR3 amino acids: CSVEDRQGMNTEAFF. For the CDR3, the DNA is TGCAGCGTTGAGGACCGACAGGGGATGAACACTGAAGCTTTCTTT.

This clonotype was observed at least ten times. The chain is built from TRBV27 and TRBJ1-6; no reliable D call. This CDR3 comprises 14 residues. V was cut by 7 bases and J by 8 bases, with 15 bases left in between. The germline gives CDR1 MNHEY, CDR2 SMNVEV (reference sequence). CDR3: CASKSPLRYSPLHF. CDR3 DNA sequence: TGTGCCAGCAAGTCGCCTTTGAGGTATTCACCCCTCCACTTT.